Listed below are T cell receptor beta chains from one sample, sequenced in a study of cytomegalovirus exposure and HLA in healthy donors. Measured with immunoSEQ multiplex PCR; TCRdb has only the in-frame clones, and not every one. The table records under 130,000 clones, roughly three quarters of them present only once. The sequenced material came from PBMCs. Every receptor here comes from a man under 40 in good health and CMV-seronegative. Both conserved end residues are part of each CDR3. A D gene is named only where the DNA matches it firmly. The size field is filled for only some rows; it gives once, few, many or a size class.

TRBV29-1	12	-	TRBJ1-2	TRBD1	CSGTGQGYGYTF	TGCAGCGGAACTGGACAGGGCTATGGCTACACCTTC
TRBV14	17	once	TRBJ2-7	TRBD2	CASSPLEGSGGTYEQYF	TGTGCCAGCAGCCCTCTTGAAGGTAGCGGGGGAACCTACGAGCAGTACTTC
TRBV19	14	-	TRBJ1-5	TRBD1	CASSIRGQFQPQHF	TGTGCCAGTAGTATCAGGGGGCAATTCCAGCCCCAGCATTTT
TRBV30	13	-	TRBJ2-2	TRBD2	CAAAGREAGELFF	TGTGCTGCTGCAGGGAGGGAGGCCGGGGAGCTGTTTTTT
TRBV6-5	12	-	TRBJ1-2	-	CASRDQGRGYTF	TGTGCCAGCAGAGATCAGGGGAGAGGCTACACCTTC
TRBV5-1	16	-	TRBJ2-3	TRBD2	CASSASGGFTTDTQYF	TGCGCCAGCAGCGCCAGCGGGGGTTTTACCACAGATACGCAGTATTTT
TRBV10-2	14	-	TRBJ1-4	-	CASSEGRVDEKLFF	TGCGCCAGCAGTGAGGGCCGGGTAGATGAAAAACTGTTTTTT
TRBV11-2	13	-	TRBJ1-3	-	CASSLSSGNTIYF	TGTGCCAGCAGCTTATCTTCTGGAAACACCATATATTTT
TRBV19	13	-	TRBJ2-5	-	CASRDSSDETQYF	TGTGCCAGTAGGGATTCTAGCGACGAGACCCAGTACTTC
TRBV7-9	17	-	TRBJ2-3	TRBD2	CASSLLRQAGGPDTQYF	TGTGCCAGCAGCCTCCTAAGGCAAGCGGGAGGCCCAGATACGCAGTATTTT
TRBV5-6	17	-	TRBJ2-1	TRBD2	CASSRLSGRAWSDEQFF	TGTGCCAGCAGCCGACTTAGCGGGAGGGCCTGGAGTGATGAGCAGTTCTTC
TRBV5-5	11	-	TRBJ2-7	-	CASSLDQELIF	TGTGCCAGCAGCTTGGATCAGGAACTGATCTTC
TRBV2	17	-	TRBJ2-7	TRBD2	CASSEGTSGRESYEQYF	TGTGCCAGCAGTGAAGGGACTAGCGGGAGAGAATCCTACGAGCAGTACTTC
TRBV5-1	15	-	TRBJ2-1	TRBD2	CASSLAGREINEQFF	TGCGCCAGCAGCTTGGCCGGGCGGGAGATCAATGAGCAGTTCTTC
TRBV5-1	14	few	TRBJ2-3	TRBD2	CASSPGLDLDTQYF	TGCGCCAGCAGCCCGGGACTAGATTTGGATACGCAGTATTTT
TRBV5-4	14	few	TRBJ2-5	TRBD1	CASSSQGAGETQYF	TGTGCCAGCAGTTCTCAGGGGGCGGGAGAGACCCAGTACTTC
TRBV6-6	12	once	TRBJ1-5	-	CARRQPNQPQHF	TGTGCCAGAAGACAGCCTAATCAGCCCCAGCATTTT
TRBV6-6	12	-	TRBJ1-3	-	CAVHSSGNTIYF	TGTGCCGTCCATAGCTCTGGAAACACCATATATTTT
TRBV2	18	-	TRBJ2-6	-	CASKPQPNSPSGANVLTF	TGTGCCAGCAAACCCCAACCAAACAGTCCCTCTGGGGCCAACGTCCTGACTTTC
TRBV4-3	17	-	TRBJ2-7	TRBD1	CASSQAGGTGQTYEQYF	TGCGCCAGCAGCCAGGCAGGAGGAACGGGACAGACATACGAGCAGTACTTC
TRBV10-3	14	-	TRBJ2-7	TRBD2	CAISKRDGDYEQYF	TGTGCCATCAGTAAGCGGGACGGGGATTACGAGCAGTACTTC
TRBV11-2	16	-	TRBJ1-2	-	CASSLREGPANYGYTF	TGTGCCAGCAGCTTACGGGAGGGACCCGCTAACTATGGCTACACCTTC
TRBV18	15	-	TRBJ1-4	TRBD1	CASSPRQGSAEKLFF	TGTGCCAGCTCACCACGACAGGGATCAGCAGAAAAACTGTTTTTT
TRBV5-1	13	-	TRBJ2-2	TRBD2	CASEREGLGELFF	TGCGCCAGTGAGCGGGAGGGTCTCGGGGAGCTGTTTTTT
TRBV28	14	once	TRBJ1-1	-	CASSRSQGQAEAFF	TGTGCCAGCAGCCGCTCACAGGGTCAGGCTGAAGCTTTCTTT
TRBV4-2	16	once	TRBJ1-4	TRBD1	CASGQGSGTGYEKLFF	TGTGCCAGCGGCCAAGGTTCCGGGACAGGGTATGAAAAACTGTTTTTT
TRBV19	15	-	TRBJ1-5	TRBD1	CASWDSTYSNQPQHF	TGTGCCAGCTGGGACAGTACTTATAGCAATCAGCCCCAGCATTTT
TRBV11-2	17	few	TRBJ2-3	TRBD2	CASSPIWGGFGTDTQYF	TGTGCCAGCAGCCCTATCTGGGGAGGGTTTGGCACAGATACGCAGTATTTT
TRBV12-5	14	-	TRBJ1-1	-	CASGLFPSFTEAFF	TGTGCTAGTGGTTTGTTCCCGTCCTTCACTGAAGCTTTCTTT
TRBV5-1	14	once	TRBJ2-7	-	CASSLDRIHYEQYF	TGCGCCAGCAGCTTGGACAGGATTCACTACGAGCAGTACTTC
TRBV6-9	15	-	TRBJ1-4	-	CACPGSDRSNEKLFF	TGTGCCTGTCCCGGGTCGGACAGATCTAATGAAAAACTGTTTTTT
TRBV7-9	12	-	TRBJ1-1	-	CASSPPDNRAFF	TGTGCCAGCAGCCCCCCTGACAACAGAGCTTTCTTT
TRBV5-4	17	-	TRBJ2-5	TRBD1	CASSFGPGQGPGETQYF	TGTGCCAGCAGCTTCGGTCCGGGACAGGGGCCGGGGGAGACCCAGTACTTC
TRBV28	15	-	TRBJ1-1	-	CASSLSPGIGSEAFF	TGTGCCAGCAGTTTGTCCCCAGGGATTGGGTCTGAAGCTTTCTTT
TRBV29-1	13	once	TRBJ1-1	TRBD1	CSVDRIQGAEAFF	TGCAGCGTTGATCGGATACAGGGGGCCGAAGCTTTCTTT
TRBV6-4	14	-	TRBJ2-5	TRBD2	CASSGRDPNLGQYF	TGTGCCAGCAGCGGGAGGGACCCTAACCTCGGGCAGTACTTC
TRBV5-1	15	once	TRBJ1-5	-	CASSLAAGSNQPQHF	TGCGCCAGCAGCTTGGCCGCAGGGAGCAATCAGCCCCAGCATTTT
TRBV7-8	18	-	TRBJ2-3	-	CASSLGRLAAPSTDTQYF	TGTGCCAGCAGCTTAGGACGGTTAGCGGCCCCTAGCACAGATACGCAGTATTTT
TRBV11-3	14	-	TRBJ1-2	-	CASSFEGMDYGYTF	TGTGCCAGCAGCTTTGAGGGAATGGACTATGGCTACACCTTC
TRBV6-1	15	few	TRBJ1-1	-	CASSAQGVRDTEAFF	TGTGCCAGCAGTGCACAGGGTGTACGGGACACTGAAGCTTTCTTT
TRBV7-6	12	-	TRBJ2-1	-	CASSRQDNEQFF	TGTGCCAGCAGCCGACAGGACAATGAGCAGTTCTTC
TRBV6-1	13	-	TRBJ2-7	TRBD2	CASTGGAFYEQYF	TGTGCCAGCACCGGGGGGGCATTCTACGAGCAGTACTTC
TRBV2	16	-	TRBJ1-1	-	CASQWPRGGVDTEAFF	TGTGCCAGCCAGTGGCCAAGGGGAGGGGTTGACACTGAAGCTTTCTTT
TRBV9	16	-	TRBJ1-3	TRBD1	CASSKGQGDSGNTIYF	TGTGCCAGCAGCAAGGGACAGGGTGATTCTGGAAACACCATATATTTT
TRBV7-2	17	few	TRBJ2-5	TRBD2	CASSAQRTSGRGETQYF	TGTGCCAGCAGCGCGCAGCGGACTAGCGGGAGAGGAGAGACCCAGTACTTC
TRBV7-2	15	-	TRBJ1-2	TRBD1	CASSYGTGFNYGYTF	TGTGCCAGCAGCTACGGGACAGGGTTTAACTATGGCTACACCTTC
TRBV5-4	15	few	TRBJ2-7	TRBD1	CASSLSTGGLGEQYF	TGTGCCAGCAGCTTGAGTACAGGGGGGCTAGGGGAGCAGTACTTC
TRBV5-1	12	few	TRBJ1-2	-	CASSSEDYGYTF	TGCGCCAGCAGCTCTGAGGACTATGGCTACACCTTC
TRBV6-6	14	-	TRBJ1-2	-	CASSLSRGVYGYTF	TGTGCCAGCAGTTTATCCAGGGGTGTCTATGGCTACACCTTC
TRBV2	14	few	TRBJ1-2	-	CASSERQGNYGYTF	TGTGCCAGCAGTGAGAGGCAGGGAAACTATGGCTACACCTTC